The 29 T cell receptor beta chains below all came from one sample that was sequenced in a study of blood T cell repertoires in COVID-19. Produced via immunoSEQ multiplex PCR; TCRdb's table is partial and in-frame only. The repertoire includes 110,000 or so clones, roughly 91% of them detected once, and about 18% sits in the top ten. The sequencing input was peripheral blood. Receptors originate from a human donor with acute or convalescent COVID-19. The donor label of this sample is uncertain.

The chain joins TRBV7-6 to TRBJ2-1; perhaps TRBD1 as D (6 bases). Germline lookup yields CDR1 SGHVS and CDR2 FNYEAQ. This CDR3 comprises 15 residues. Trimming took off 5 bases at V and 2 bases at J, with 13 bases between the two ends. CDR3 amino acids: CASSHGTPTYNEQFF. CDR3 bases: TGTGCCAGCAGCCATGGGACACCTACCTACAATGAGCAGTTCTTC.

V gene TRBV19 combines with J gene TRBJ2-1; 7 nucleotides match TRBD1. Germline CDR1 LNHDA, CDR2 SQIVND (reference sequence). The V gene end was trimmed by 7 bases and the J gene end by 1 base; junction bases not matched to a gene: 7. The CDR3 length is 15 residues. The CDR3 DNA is TGTGCCAGTAACACAGGGGCCTCGTCCTACAATGAGCAGTTCTTC. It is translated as CASNTGASSYNEQFF. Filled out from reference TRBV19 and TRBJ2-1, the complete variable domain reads DGGITQSPKYLFRKEGQNVTLSCEQNLNHDAMYWYRQDPGQGLRLIYYSQIVNDFQKGDIAEGYSVSREKKESFPLTVTSAQKNPTAFYLCASNTGASSYNEQFFGPGTRLTVL.

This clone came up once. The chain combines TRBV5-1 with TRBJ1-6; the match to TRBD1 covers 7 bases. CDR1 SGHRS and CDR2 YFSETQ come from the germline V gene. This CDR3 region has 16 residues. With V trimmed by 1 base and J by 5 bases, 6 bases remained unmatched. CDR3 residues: CASSLSQGYDNSPLHF. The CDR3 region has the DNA TGCGCCAGCAGCTTGTCACAGGGGTATGATAATTCACCCCTCCACTTT.

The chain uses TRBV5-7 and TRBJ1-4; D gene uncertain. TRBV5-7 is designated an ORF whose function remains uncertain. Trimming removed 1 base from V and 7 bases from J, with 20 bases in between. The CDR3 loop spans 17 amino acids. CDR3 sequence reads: CASSLCLERADLEKLFF. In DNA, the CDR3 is TGTGCCAGCAGCTTGTGTCTTGAGAGGGCCGACCTTGAAAAACTGTTTTTT.

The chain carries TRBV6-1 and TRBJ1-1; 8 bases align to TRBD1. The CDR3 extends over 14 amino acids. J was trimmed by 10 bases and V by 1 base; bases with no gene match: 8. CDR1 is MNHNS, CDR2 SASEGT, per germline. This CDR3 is CASSEGLAGGRAFF. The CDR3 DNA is TGTGCCAGCAGTGAAGGCTTAGCAGGGGGCAGAGCTTTCTTT.

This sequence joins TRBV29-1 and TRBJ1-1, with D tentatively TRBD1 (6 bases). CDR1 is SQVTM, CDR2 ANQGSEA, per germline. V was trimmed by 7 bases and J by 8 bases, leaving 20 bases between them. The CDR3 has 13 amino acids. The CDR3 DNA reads TGCAGCGCTGTCGAAACCAGGGGATCCGAAGCTTTCTTT. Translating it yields CSAVETRGSEAFF.

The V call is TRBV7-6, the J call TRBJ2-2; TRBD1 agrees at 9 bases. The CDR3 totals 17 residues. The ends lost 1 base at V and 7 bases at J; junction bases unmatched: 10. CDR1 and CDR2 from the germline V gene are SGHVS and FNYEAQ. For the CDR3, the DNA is TGTGCCAGCAGCTTAGGAGCCCCACAGGGGGCGGGCGGGGAGCTGTTTTTT. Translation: CASSLGAPQGAGGELFF.

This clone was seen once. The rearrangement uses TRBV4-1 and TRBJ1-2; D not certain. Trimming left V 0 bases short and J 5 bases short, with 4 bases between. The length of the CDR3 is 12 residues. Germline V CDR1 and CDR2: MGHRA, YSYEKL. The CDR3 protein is CASSQDSYGYTF. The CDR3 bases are TGCGCCAGCAGCCAAGATTCGTATGGCTACACCTTC.

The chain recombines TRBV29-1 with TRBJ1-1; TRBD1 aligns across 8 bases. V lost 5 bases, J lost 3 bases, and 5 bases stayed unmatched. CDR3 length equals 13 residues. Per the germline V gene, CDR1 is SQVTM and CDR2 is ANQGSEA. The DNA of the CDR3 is TGCAGCGTTCAAACGGGACAGGACACTGAAGCTTTCTTT. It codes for CSVQTGQDTEAFF.

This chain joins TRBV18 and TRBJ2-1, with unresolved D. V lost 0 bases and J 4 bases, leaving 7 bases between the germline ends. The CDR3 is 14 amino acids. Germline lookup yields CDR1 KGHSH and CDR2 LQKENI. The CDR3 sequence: CASSPPSSYNEQFF. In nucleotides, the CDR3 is TGTGCCAGCTCACCACCTAGCTCTTACAATGAGCAGTTCTTC.

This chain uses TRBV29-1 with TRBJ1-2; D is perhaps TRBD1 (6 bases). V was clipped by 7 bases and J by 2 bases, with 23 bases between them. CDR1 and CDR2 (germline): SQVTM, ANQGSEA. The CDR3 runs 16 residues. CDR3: CSAGGPMLDLNYGYTF. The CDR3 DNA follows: TGCAGCGCTGGGGGCCCAATGCTCGACTTGAACTATGGCTACACCTTC.

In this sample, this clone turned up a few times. This chain's CDR3 is CASTLASSTDTQYF. The CDR3 region has the DNA TGTGCCAGTACCCTAGCATCCAGCACAGATACGCAGTATTTT. This chain joins TRBV19 and TRBJ2-3, with D tentatively TRBD2 (5 bases). The germline V gene encodes CDR1 LNHDA and CDR2 SQIVND (reference sequence). The CDR3 runs to 14 residues. V dropped 7 bases and J dropped 0 bases, with 11 bases sitting between them.

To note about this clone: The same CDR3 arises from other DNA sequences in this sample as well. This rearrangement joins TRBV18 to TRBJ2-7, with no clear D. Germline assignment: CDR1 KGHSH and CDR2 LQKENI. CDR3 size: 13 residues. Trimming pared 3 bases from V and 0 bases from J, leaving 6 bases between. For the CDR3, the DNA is TGTGCCAGCTCACCGCCGAGCTCCTACGAGCAGTACTTC. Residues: CASSPPSSYEQYF.

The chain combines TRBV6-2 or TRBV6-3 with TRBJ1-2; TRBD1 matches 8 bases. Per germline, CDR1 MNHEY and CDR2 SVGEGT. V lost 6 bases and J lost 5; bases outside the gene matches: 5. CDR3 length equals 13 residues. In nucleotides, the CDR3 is TGTGCCAGCAGCGACAGGGGAAGATATGGCTACACCTTC. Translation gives CASSDRGRYGYTF.

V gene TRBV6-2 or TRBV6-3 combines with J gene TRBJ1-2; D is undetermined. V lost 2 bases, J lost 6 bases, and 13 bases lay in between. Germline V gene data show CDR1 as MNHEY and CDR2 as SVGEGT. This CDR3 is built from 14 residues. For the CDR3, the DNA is TGTGCCAGCAGTTACGCAGGAGGACTAAATGGCTACACCTTC. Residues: CASSYAGGLNGYTF.

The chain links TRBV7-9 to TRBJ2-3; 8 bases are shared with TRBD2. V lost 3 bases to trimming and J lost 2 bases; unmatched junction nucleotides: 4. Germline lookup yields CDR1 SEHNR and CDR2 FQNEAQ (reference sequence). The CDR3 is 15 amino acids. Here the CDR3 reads CASSFYGGATDTQYF. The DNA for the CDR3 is TGTGCCAGCAGCTTTTACGGGGGGGCCACAGATACGCAGTATTTT.

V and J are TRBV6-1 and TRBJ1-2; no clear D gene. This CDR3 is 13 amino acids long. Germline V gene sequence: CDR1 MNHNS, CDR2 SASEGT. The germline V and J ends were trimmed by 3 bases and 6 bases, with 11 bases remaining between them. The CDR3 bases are TGTGCCAGCAGTGAGGGTCCGGGTAATGGCTACACCTTC. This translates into CASSEGPGNGYTF.

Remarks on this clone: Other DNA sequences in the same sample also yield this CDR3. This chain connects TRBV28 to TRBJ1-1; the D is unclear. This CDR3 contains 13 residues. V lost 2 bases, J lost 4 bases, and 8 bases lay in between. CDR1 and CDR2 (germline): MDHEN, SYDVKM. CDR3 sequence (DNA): TGTGCCAGCAGTTTACTAGATTTCACTGAAGCTTTCTTT. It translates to CASSLLDFTEAFF.

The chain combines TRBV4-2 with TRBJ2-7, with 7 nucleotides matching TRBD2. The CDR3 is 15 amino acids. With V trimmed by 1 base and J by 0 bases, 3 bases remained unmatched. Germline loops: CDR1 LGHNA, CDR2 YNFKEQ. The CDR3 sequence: CASSQAASGSYEQYF. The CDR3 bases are TGTGCCAGCAGCCAAGCTGCTAGCGGCTCCTACGAGCAGTACTTC.

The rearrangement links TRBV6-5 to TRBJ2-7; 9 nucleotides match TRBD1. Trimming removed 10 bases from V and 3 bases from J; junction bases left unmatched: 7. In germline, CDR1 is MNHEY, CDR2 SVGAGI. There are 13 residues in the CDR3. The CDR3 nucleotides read TGTGCCACCTGGACAGGGGACGACTACGAGCAGTACTTC. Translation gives CATWTGDDYEQYF.

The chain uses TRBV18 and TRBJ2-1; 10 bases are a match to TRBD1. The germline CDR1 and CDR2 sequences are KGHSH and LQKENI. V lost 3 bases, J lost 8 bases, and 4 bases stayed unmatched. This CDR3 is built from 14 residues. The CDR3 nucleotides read TGTGCCAGCTCACCCGGGACAGGGGATTATGAGCAGTTCTTC. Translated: CASSPGTGDYEQFF.

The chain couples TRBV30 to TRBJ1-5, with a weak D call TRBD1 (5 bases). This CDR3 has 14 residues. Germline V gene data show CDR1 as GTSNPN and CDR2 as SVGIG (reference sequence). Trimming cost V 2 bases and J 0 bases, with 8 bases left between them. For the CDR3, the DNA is TGTGCCTGGAGTCGGGGGAGTAGCAATCAGCCCCAGCATTTT. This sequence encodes CAWSRGSSNQPQHF.

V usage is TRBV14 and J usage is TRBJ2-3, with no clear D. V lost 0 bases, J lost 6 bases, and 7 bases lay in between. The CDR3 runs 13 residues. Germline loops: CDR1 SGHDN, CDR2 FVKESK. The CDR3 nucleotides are TGTGCCAGCAGCCAAGAAGAGTTGGATACGCAGTATTTT. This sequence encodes CASSQEELDTQYF. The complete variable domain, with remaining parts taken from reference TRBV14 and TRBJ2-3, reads EAGVTQFPSHSVIEKGQTVTLRCDPISGHDNLYWYRRVMGKEIKFLLHFVKESKQDESGMPNNRFLAERTGGTYSTLKVQPAELEDSGVYFCASSQEELDTQYFGPGTRLTVL.

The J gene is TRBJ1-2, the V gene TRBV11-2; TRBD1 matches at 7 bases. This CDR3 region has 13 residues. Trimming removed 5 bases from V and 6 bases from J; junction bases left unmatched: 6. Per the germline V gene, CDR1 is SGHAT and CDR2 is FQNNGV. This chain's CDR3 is CASSPRQGDGYTF. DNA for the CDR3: TGTGCCAGCAGCCCTCGCCAGGGGGATGGCTACACCTTC.

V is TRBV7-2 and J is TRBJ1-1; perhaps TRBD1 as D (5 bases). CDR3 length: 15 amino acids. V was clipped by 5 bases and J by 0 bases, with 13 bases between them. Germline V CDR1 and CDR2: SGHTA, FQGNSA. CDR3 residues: CASSATDMMNTEAFF. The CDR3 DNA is TGTGCCAGCAGCGCGACGGACATGATGAACACTGAAGCTTTCTTT.

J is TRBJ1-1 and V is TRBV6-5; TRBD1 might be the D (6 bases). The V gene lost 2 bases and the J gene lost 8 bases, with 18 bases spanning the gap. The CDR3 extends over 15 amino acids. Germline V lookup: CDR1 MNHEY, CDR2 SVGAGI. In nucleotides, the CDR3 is TGTGCCAGCAGTTACCGGGTCGGGGGGGCCGCCGAAGCTTTCTTT. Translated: CASSYRVGGAAEAFF.

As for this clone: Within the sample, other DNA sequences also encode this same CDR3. The CDR3 region is CASSRGPSYEQYF. CDR3 in DNA: TGTGCCAGCAGCAGGGGGCCCTCCTACGAGCAGTACTTC. This sequence joins TRBV11-2 and TRBJ2-7, with 7 bases lining up with TRBD1. V dropped 5 bases and J dropped 0; count of bases not matched to a gene: 1. The CDR3 has 13 residues. In germline, CDR1 is SGHAT, CDR2 FQNNGV. The entire variable domain, with the rest obtained from reference TRBV11-2 and TRBJ2-7, is as follows: EAGVAQSPRYKIIEKRQSVAFWCNPISGHATLYWYQQILGQGPKLLIQFQNNGVVDDSQLPKDRFSAERLKGVDSTLKIQPAKLEDSAVYLCASSRGPSYEQYFGPGTRLTVT.

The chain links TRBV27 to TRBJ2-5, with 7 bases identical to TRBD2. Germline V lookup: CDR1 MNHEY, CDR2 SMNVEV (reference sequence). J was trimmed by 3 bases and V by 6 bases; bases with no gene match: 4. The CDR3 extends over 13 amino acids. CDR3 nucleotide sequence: TGTGCCAGCAGCCCGGGACTAAAAGAGACCCAGTACTTC. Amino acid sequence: CASSPGLKETQYF.

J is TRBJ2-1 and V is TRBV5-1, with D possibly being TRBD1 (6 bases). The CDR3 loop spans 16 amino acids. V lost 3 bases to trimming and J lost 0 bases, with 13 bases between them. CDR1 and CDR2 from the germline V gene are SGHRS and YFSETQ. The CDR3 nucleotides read TGCGCCAGCAGCTCTACAGGGTACAACTCCTACAATGAGCAGTTCTTC. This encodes CASSSTGYNSYNEQFF.